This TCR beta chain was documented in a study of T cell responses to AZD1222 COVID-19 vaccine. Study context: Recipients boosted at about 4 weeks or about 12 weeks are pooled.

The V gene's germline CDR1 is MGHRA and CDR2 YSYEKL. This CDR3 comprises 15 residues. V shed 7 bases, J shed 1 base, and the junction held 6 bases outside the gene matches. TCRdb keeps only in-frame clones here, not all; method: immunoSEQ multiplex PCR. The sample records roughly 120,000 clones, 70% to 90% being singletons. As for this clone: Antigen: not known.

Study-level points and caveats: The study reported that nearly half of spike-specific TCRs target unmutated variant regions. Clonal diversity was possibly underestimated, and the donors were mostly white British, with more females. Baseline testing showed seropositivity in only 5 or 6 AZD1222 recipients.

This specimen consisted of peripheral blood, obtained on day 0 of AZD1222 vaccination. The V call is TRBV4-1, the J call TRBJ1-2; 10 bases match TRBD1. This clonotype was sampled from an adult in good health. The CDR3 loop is CASTFRTGGNYGYTF. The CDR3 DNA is TGCGCCAGCACCTTCCGGACAGGGGGTAACTATGGCTACACCTTC.